This record concerns one T cell receptor (beta chain) sequence. Its recognized antigen is unknown. Base qualities are not recorded, but no much larger clone differs from it by a single base. TCRbeta CDR3 regions were amplified from genomic DNA by means of the immunoSEQ Assay, a bias-controlled multiplex PCR. From the authors' description of their analysis: Within the assay, amplification of reference gene primers was used to estimate how many nucleated cells each sample contained. To quantify the absolute abundance of each unique TCRbeta CDR3 rearrangement, sequence reads were collapsed and filtered. For each sample, productive Simpson clonality was calculated by taking the square root of Simpson's diversity index across productive rearrangements. The table comes from immuneACCESS by way of TCRdb, which keeps in-frame sequences with V and J called. Part of the clones is missing from these tables; in studies checked, under half for an unresolved V gene and the rest for unknown reasons. V and J calls and clone size are as listed in that table; D and trimming were resolved from the DNA. The sample table contains 150,000 to 160,000 clones; only one count was recorded for around 85% of them. The ten largest clones represent under 0.8% of the sample.

This sample stems from a study of blood T cell repertoires in COVID-19 (dated by TCRdb to the early 2020s). Context from the whole study: Samples from collaborators originated in the United States, Italy and Spain and spanned both the acute and convalescent phases of COVID-19. The repertoires were released in a freely available public database intended as a resource for research on the immune response to SARS-CoV-2. Sample metadata almost always included a de-identified subject ID, COVID-19 status, age in years and sex. The dataset comprised deeply sampled blood TCRbeta repertoires from subjects exposed to, actively infected with, or recovered from COVID-19. Samples came from the ongoing ImmuneRACE study (first 160 participants) plus 1,254 subjects from 6 global collaborators. The prospective study material was composed of cDNA or gDNA derived from T cells, B-cell-depleted T cells, or PBMCs. Where HLA class I and class II types were available, the types were taken from metadata supplied by the sample provider, not from assay-based typing.

The germline V gene gives CDR1 as SGHRS and CDR2 as YFSETQ. V is reduced by 1 base and J by 3 bases, leaving a spacing of 10 bases between them. From cysteine to phenylalanine, the CDR3 is 14 amino acids long. Of the read, only the CDR3 DNA is kept; its 42 bases are in frame from base 1. One collaborating source in Seattle enrolled patients while the patients were actively infected and followed the patients over time throughout the course of disease. Collaborating institutions collected whole blood in K2EDTA tubes following their own protocols. For TCRbeta analysis, collaborators shipped samples in one of three forms: frozen whole blood, isolated PBMCs, or DNA extracted from either of those sample types. Results and caveats for the whole study, not just this receptor: The quantity of clinical and demographic metadata differed by source and by participant and was supplied without curation.

Input material: peripheral blood. The source is a man aged 60 to 75 with COVID-19, enrolled during active disease. Here the chain combines TRBV5-1 and TRBJ1-1; 6 matching bases give a weak D call of TRBD1. Here is the DNA: TGCGCCAGCAGCTTGATCCAGGGGTACACTGAAGCTTTCTTT. This is translated as CASSLIQGYTEAFF.